The present TCR beta chain was sequenced within a study of T cell repertoires in cytomegalovirus infection. At the level of the study: It was recently identified HLA-C-restricted and well-studied HLA-B-restricted CMV epitopes that the study used. Indications of both CMV infection and matching HLA type were provided by public TCR beta signatures.

Study-wide results and caveats: Ex vivo responses were dominated by HLA-C-restricted CMV-specific TCR beta clonotypes. Summed frequency of shared TCR beta families picked out CMV carriers who also had the relevant HLA.

The CDR3 sequence is 14 residues long. Germline CDR1 and CDR2: SGHTA and FQGNSA. The trim removed 5 bases at V and 1 base at J, leaving 3 bases unmatched. TCRdb re-called the reads with MiXCR, one entry per CDR3 protein. The sample includes a few hundred thousand distinct CDR3 sequences, around 40% of them seen just once. This clonotype was observed at least ten times. Its antigen is undetermined. The sequences come from cultured PBMCs, collected from culture after CMV antigen stimulation. The chain joins TRBV7-2 to TRBJ2-5; TRBD1 matches 8 bases. This receptor was identified in a human donor in good health (CMV status not recorded). Some clones in this sample may be carry-over from other donors' samples. CDR3 protein: CASSQDRGQETQYF. Written as DNA, the CDR3 is TGTGCCAGCAGCCAAGACAGGGGCCAAGAGACCCAGTACTTC.